This T cell receptor (beta chain) originates from a study of T cell repertoires in cytomegalovirus infection. The study, taken as a whole, reports: Frequencies of public TCR beta families were cumulated, and this identified carriers of CMV plus the relevant HLA.

TCRdb used MiXCR to reprocess the reads, holding one entry per CDR3 protein. The sample has approximately 250,000 distinct CDR3 sequences; roughly an eighth are singletons. The V and J ends lost 1 base and 7 bases respectively, with 7 bases between them. This CDR3 is built from 12 residues. Germline V lookup: CDR1 SGHVS, CDR2 FQNEAQ. Remarks on this clonotype: Its antigen is unidentified.

The sequencing input was PBMCs. The receptor was derived from a human donor in good health (CMV status not recorded). Some clones in this sample may be carry-over from other donors' samples. The genes are TRBV7-8 and TRBJ1-2; D remains unclear. The CDR3 loop reads CASSLERSGYTF. As DNA, the CDR3 is TGTGCCAGCAGCTTAGAACGGAGTGGCTACACCTTC.